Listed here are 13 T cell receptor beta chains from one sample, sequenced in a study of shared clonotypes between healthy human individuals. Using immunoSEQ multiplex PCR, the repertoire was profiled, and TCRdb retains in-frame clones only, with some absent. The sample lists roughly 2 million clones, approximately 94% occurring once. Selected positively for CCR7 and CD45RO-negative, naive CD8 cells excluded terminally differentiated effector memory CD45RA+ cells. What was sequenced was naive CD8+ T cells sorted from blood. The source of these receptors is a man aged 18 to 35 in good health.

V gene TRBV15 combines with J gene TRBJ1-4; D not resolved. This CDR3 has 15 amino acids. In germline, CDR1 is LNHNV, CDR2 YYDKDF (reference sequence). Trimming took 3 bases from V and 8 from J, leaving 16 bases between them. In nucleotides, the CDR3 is TGTGCCACCAGCAGGGCCCCCGAATTAGGGGAAAAACTGTTTTTT. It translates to CATSRAPELGEKLFF.

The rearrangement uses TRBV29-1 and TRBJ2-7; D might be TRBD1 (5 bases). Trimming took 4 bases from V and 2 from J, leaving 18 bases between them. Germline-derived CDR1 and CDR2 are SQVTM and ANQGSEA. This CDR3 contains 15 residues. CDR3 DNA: TGCAGCGTTGTAATTGCAGGGAATATAACCTACGAGCAGTACTTC. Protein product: CSVVIAGNITYEQYF.

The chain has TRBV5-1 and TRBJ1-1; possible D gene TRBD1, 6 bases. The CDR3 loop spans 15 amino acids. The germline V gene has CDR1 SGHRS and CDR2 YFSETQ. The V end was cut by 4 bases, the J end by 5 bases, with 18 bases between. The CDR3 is CASSPWTAPGTEAFF. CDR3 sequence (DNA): TGCGCCAGCAGCCCGTGGACAGCCCCAGGAACTGAAGCTTTCTTT.

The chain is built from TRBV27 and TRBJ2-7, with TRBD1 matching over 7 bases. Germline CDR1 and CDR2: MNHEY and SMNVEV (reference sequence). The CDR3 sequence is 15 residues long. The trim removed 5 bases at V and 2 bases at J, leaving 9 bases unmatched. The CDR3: CASSTGEGAPYEQYF. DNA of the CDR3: TGTGCCAGCAGTACCGGTGAGGGGGCACCCTACGAGCAGTACTTC.

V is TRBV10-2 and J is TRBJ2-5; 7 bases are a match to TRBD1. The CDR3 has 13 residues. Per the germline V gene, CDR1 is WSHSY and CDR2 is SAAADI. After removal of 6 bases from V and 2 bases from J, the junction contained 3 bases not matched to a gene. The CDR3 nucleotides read TGCGCCAGCAGCGGGACAGATCAAGAGACCCAGTACTTC. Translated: CASSGTDQETQYF.

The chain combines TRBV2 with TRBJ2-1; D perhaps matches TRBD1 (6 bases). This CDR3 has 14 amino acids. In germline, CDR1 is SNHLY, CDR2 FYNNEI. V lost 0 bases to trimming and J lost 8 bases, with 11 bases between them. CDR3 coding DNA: TGTGCCAGCAGTGAAGCGGCCAGGGGTGATGAGCAGTTCTTC. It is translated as CASSEAARGDEQFF.

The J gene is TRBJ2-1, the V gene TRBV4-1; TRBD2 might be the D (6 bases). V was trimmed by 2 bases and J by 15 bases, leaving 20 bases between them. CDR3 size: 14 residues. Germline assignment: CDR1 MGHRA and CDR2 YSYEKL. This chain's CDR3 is CASSQNPGLTPVFF. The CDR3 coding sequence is TGCGCCAGCAGCCAAAATCCCGGACTAACCCCTGTGTTCTTC.

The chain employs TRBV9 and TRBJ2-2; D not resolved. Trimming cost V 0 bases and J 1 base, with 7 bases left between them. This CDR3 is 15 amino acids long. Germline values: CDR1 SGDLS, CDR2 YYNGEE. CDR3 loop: CASSVGNLNTGELFF. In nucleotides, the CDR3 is TGTGCCAGCAGCGTAGGTAACTTGAACACCGGGGAGCTGTTTTTT.

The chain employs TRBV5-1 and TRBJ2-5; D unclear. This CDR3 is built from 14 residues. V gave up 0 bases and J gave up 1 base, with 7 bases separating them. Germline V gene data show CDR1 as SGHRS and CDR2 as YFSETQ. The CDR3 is CASSLADVQETQYF. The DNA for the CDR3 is TGCGCCAGCAGCTTGGCAGACGTCCAAGAGACCCAGTACTTC.

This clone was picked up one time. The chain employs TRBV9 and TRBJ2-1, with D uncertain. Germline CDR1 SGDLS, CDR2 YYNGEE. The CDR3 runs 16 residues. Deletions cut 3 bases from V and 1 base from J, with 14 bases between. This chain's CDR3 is CASSAALGKSYNEQFF. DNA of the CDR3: TGTGCCAGCAGCGCCGCCTTGGGGAAATCCTACAATGAGCAGTTCTTC.

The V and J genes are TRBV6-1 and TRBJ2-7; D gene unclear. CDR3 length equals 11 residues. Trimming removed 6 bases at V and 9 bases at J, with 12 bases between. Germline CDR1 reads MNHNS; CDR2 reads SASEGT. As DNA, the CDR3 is TGTGCCAGCAGCTTTACAAACGGGCAGTACTTC. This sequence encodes CASSFTNGQYF.

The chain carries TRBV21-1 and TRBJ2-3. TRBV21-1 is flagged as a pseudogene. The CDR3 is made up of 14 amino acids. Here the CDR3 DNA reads TGTGCCAGCAGCAAGGGGGGCGAAAGAGATACGCAGTATTTT. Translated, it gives CASSKGGERDTQYF.

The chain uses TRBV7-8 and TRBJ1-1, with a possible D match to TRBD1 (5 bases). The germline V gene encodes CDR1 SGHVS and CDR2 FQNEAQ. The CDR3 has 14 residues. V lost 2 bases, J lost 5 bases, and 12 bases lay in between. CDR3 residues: CASSLFRGGTEAFF. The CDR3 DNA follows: TGTGCCAGCAGCTTATTTAGGGGTGGAACTGAAGCTTTCTTT.